A selection of T cell receptor beta chains follows, all from one sample in a study of blood T cells in healthy people across ages. TCRdb re-called the 5' RACE reads through MiXCR, storing one row per CDR3 protein. Of about 1.8 million distinct CDR3 sequences listed, around half are singletons. Input material: blood. The receptors derive from a middle-aged woman in good health. Both conserved end residues are part of each CDR3. D genes are given only for firm matches. Size is stated for part of the rows, as once, few or many counts, or as a class when the clone is expanded.

d_gene	v_gene	j_gene	abundance	CDR3nt	CDR3aa
NA	TRBV12-3/TRBV12-4	TRBJ2-4	NA	TGTGCCAGCAGTTTTTCGACAGGAAAAAACATTCAGTACTTC	CASSFSTGKNIQYF
NA	TRBV7-9	TRBJ2-4	few	TGTGCCAGCAGCCCAAGCTGGGAAAACATTCAGTACTTC	CASSPSWENIQYF
TRBD1	TRBV10-3	TRBJ2-1	NA	TGTGCCATCAGTGAGTCTACTGGACAGGGGGTTGGAAATGAGCAGTTCTTC	CAISESTGQGVGNEQFF
TRBD2	TRBV6-2/TRBV6-3	TRBJ2-3	few	TGTGCCAGTTTTCCCCTGCGACTAGCGGGGACGAAGGATACGCAGTATTTT	CASFPLRLAGTKDTQYF
NA	TRBV29-1	TRBJ2-5	many	TGCAGCGTTGACGCCCGGTTGGGGGAGACCCAGTACTTC	CSVDARLGETQYF
NA	TRBV7-2	TRBJ2-7	few	TGTGCCAGCAGCTTCGGGACTCTCGTTTGGAGCGACGAGCAGTACTTC	CASSFGTLVWSDEQYF
NA	TRBV5-4	TRBJ2-5	NA	TGTGCCAGCAGCTTGGCGAGCGGACAATATAAAGAGACCCAGTACTTC	CASSLASGQYKETQYF
NA	TRBV27	TRBJ2-5	NA	TGTGCCAGCAGTTCGCCAAGGGGGGGTCAGCGCGAGACCCAGTACTTC	CASSSPRGGQRETQYF
TRBD1	TRBV2	TRBJ1-2	NA	TGTGCCAGCAGGGCCGGGACAGAGAATAGTAACTATGGCTACACCTTC	CASRAGTENSNYGYTF
NA	TRBV20-1	TRBJ1-2	NA	TGCAGTGCTAGAGAGAAACTGAATCGGTCGGGTGGCTACACCTTC	CSAREKLNRSGGYTF
NA	TRBV6-5	TRBJ1-6	NA	TGTGCCAGCAGCCGGACCTCGGGTCTCTATAATTCACCCCTCCACTTT	CASSRTSGLYNSPLHF
NA	TRBV15	TRBJ1-5	NA	TGTGCCACCAGCAGAGGGCGGGGGGTCAATCAACCCCAGCATTTT	CATSRGRGVNQPQHF
NA	TRBV12-3/TRBV12-4	TRBJ1-1	NA	TGTGCCAGCAGTTTTCAGGTGAACACTGAAGCTTTCTTT	CASSFQVNTEAFF
TRBD2	TRBV28	TRBJ2-7	few	TGTGCCAGCAGCACATCTAGCGGGGGGGCCAACGAGCAGTACTTC	CASSTSSGGANEQYF
NA	TRBV15	TRBJ2-1	NA	TGTGCCACCAGCAGGGATCAGGGGAGCATTGGGAAGACCCAGTTCTTC	CATSRDQGSIGKTQFF
NA	TRBV28	TRBJ2-7	NA	TGTGCCAGCAGTTCCCGGGGTAGGAACCCCTCCTACGAGCAGTACTTC	CASSSRGRNPSYEQYF
NA	TRBV4-1	TRBJ2-4	few	TGCGCCAGCAGCCAAGACGACGAGTGGGGCCCCAAAAACATTCAGTACTTC	CASSQDDEWGPKNIQYF